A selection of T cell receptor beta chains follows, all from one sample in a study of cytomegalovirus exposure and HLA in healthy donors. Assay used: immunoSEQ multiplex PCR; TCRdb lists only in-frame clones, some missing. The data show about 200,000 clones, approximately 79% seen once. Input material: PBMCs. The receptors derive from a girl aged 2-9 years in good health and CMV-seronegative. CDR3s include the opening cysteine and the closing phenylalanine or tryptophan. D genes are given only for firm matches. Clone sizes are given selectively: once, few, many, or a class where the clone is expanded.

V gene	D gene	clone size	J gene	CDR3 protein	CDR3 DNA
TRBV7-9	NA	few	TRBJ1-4	CSSSLQGTNEKLFF	TGTTCCAGCAGCCTACAGGGAACTAATGAAAAACTGTTTTTT
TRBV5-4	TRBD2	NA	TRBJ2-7	CASSPGTISIYEQYF	TGTGCCAGCAGCCCTGGGACTATAAGTATCTACGAGCAGTACTTC
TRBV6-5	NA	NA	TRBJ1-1	CASSEQGNTEAFF	TGTGCCAGCAGTGAACAGGGGAACACTGAAGCTTTCTTT
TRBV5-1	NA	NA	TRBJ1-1	CASSWRGETEAFF	TGCGCCAGCAGCTGGCGGGGTGAAACTGAAGCTTTCTTT
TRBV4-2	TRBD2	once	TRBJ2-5	CASSQDRVAGGGETQYF	TGTGCCAGCAGCCAAGATCGTGTAGCGGGGGGTGGGGAGACCCAGTACTTC
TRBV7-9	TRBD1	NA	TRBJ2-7	CASSLDRQYEQYF	TGTGCCAGCAGCTTGGACAGGCAGTACGAGCAGTACTTC
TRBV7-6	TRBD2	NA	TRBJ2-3	CASSLTSGSTDTQYF	TGTGCCAGCAGCTTAACTAGCGGGAGTACAGATACGCAGTATTTT
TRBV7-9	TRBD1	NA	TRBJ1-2	CASSLWTGGNHNYGYTF	TGTGCCAGCAGCTTGTGGACAGGGGGCAACCATAACTATGGCTACACCTTC
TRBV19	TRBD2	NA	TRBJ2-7	CASSPGTSGSQYEQYF	TGTGCCAGTAGTCCCGGGACTAGCGGGAGTCAGTACGAGCAGTACTTC
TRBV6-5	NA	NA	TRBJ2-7	CASSYRWGGEQYF	TGTGCCAGCAGTTACAGGTGGGGCGGCGAGCAGTACTTC
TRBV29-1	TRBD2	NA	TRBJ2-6	CSVRAGAGANVLTF	TGCAGCGTTCGAGCGGGGGCGGGGGCCAACGTCCTGACTTTC
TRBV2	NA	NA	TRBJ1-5	CASSVSEHQPQHF	TGTGCCAGCAGTGTGTCGGAGCATCAGCCCCAGCATTTT
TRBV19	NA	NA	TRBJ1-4	CASSIVSGSEKLFF	TGTGCCAGTAGTATAGTTTCAGGGTCTGAAAAACTGTTTTTT
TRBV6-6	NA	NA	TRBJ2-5	CASSYFRGDQDTQYF	TGTGCCAGCAGTTACTTCCGGGGAGACCAAGACACCCAGTACTTC
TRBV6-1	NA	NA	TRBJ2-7	CASSVADSYEQYF	TGTGCCAGCAGTGTGGCAGATTCCTACGAGCAGTACTTC
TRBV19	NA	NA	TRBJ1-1	CASSILKGQVTEAFF	TGTGCCAGTAGTATCCTAAAGGGGCAGGTTACTGAAGCTTTCTTT
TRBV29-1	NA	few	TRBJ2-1	CSVDRSGGAYNEQFF	TGCAGCGTTGACCGTTCGGGGGGCGCATACAATGAGCAGTTCTTC
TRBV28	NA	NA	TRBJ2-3	CASSSFTDTQYF	TGTGCCAGCAGCTCTTTCACAGATACGCAGTATTTT
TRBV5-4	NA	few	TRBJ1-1	CASSLGGSTEAFF	TGTGCCAGCAGCTTGGGAGGGAGCACTGAAGCTTTCTTT
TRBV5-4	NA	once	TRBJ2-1	CASSLAPGGSGDEQFF	TGTGCCAGCAGCTTGGCCCCCGGGGGATCGGGGGATGAGCAGTTCTTC
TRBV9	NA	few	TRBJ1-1	CASSPLWGPYAEAFF	TGTGCCAGCAGCCCTCTTTGGGGGCCCTACGCTGAAGCTTTCTTT
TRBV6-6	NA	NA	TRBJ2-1	CASSYSWASGENEQFF	TGTGCCAGCAGTTACAGTTGGGCCTCGGGGGAAAATGAGCAGTTCTTC
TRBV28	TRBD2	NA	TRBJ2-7	CASSLPAGHYEQYF	TGTGCCAGCAGTTTACCAGCGGGGCACTACGAGCAGTACTTC
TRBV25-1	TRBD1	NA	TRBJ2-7	CASSDRDEQYF	TGTGCCAGCTCCGACAGGGACGAGCAGTACTTC
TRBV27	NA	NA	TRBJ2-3	CASSLRDTQYF	TGTGCCAGCAGTTTACGAGATACGCAGTATTTT
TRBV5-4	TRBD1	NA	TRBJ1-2	CASSLRTGGEGGYTF	TGTGCCAGCAGCTTACGAACAGGGGGCGAAGGTGGCTACACCTTC
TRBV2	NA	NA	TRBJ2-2	CASRKSRVRGNTGELFF	TGTGCCAGCAGGAAGTCGAGGGTTCGGGGGAACACCGGGGAGCTGTTTTTT
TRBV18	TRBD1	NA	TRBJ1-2	CASSSRDRNYGYTF	TGTGCCAGCTCATCCCGGGACAGAAACTATGGCTACACCTTC
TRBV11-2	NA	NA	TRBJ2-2	CASSLSSMTGELFF	TGTGCCAGCAGCTTATCTAGTATGACCGGGGAGCTGTTTTTT
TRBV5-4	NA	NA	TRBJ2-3	CASSARGTDTQYF	TGTGCCAGCAGCGCCCGAGGGACAGATACGCAGTATTTT
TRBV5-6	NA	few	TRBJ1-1	CASSFSVGATEAFF	TGTGCCAGCAGCTTTTCGGTTGGGGCTACTGAAGCTTTCTTT